This entry features one TCR beta chain sequence. Its antigen remains unidentified. No qualities accompany the bases; no much larger clone lies one base away. The data derive from a study of blood T cell repertoires in COVID-19 (TCRdb year 2020). Regarding the complete study: Collaborator samples came from the United States, Italy and Spain and covered acute and convalescent phases of COVID-19. The material from the prospective study consisted of cDNA or gDNA derived from T cells, B-cell-depleted T cells, or PBMCs. Subjects who had been exposed to COVID-19, were actively infected with it, or had recovered from it provided the deeply sampled blood TCRbeta repertoires that made up the dataset. A freely available public database, intended as a resource for researchers studying the immune response to SARS-CoV-2, is where the repertoires were released. The samples were drawn from two sources: the first 160 participants of the ongoing ImmuneRACE study, and over 1,000 subjects contributed by 6 global collaborators. A de-identified subject ID, COVID-19 status, age in years and sex were almost always included in the sample metadata. Where available, HLA class I and class II types were obtained from metadata supplied by the sample provider rather than from assay-based typing.

Overall study results and their limits: Clinical and demographic metadata were provided uncurated, with the amount varying by source and participant.

TCRbeta CDR3 regions were amplified from genomic DNA using the immunoSEQ Assay, a bias-controlled multiplex PCR. The original methods were these. Nucleated cell counts per sample were estimated from amplification of reference gene primers within the assay. To quantify the absolute abundance of each unique TCRbeta CDR3 rearrangement, sequence reads were collapsed and filtered. For each sample, productive Simpson clonality was calculated as the square root of Simpson's diversity index across productive rearrangements. TCRdb limited this immuneACCESS table to in-frame rearrangements with V and J called. A share of clones is missing; checked studies link under half to unresolved V genes, and the rest is unexplained. The V and J calls and clone size come from that table; D and trimming were worked out from the DNA. This sample has just over 650,000 clones in its table, and approximately 90% of those were observed once. In total, the top ten clones hold 0.2% to 0.3% of the sample.

The collaborating institutions used their own protocols to collect whole blood in K2EDTA tubes. For TCRbeta analysis, collaborators shipped samples as frozen whole blood, isolated PBMCs, or DNA extracted from either of those sample types. The CDR3 covers 19 residues, taking in both the cysteine and the phenylalanine. Kept here is only the CDR3 DNA, which spans 57 bases and is read in frame from base 1. Deletion took 5 bases off V and 11 bases off J, with a span of 31 bases between the germline ends. Sequences KGHSH (CDR1) and LQKENI (CDR2) are obtained from the germline V gene. The receptor was derived from a young woman with acute or convalescent COVID-19. The sequenced sample was peripheral blood. The chain links TRBV18 with TRBJ1-6; TRBD1 is possibly the D segment (6 matching bases). The DNA reads as follows: TGTGCCAGCTCATCATTCTCGGGACAAGGGGTAAATAGGTTTCCACCCCTCCACTTT. It is translated as CASSSFSGQGVNRFPPLHF. The entire variable domain, with the stretches around the CDR3 drawn from the reference TRBV18 and TRBJ1-6 proteins, is NAGVMQNPRHLVRRRGQEARLRCSPMKGHSHVYWYRQLPEEGLKFMVYLQKENIIDESGMPKERFSAEFPKEGPSILRIQQVVRGDSAAYFCASSSFSGQGVNRFPPLHFGNGTRLTVT.